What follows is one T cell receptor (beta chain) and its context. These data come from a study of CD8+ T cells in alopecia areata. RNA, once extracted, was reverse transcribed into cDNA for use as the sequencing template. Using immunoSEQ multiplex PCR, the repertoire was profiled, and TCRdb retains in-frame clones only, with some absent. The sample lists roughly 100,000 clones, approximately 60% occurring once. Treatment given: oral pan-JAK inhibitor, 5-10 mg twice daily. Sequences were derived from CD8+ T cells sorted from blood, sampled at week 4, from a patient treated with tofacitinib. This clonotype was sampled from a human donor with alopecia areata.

The CDR3 DNA reads TGTGCCATCAGTGAGTCGAGGCAGATCTCCTACGAGCAGTACTTC. Its protein is CAISESRQISYEQYF. The genes are TRBV10-3 and TRBJ2-7; no definite D call. The germline CDR1 and CDR2 sequences are ENHRY and SYGVKD. Trimming took off 0 bases at V and 0 bases at J, with 9 bases between the two ends. This CDR3 region has 15 residues.